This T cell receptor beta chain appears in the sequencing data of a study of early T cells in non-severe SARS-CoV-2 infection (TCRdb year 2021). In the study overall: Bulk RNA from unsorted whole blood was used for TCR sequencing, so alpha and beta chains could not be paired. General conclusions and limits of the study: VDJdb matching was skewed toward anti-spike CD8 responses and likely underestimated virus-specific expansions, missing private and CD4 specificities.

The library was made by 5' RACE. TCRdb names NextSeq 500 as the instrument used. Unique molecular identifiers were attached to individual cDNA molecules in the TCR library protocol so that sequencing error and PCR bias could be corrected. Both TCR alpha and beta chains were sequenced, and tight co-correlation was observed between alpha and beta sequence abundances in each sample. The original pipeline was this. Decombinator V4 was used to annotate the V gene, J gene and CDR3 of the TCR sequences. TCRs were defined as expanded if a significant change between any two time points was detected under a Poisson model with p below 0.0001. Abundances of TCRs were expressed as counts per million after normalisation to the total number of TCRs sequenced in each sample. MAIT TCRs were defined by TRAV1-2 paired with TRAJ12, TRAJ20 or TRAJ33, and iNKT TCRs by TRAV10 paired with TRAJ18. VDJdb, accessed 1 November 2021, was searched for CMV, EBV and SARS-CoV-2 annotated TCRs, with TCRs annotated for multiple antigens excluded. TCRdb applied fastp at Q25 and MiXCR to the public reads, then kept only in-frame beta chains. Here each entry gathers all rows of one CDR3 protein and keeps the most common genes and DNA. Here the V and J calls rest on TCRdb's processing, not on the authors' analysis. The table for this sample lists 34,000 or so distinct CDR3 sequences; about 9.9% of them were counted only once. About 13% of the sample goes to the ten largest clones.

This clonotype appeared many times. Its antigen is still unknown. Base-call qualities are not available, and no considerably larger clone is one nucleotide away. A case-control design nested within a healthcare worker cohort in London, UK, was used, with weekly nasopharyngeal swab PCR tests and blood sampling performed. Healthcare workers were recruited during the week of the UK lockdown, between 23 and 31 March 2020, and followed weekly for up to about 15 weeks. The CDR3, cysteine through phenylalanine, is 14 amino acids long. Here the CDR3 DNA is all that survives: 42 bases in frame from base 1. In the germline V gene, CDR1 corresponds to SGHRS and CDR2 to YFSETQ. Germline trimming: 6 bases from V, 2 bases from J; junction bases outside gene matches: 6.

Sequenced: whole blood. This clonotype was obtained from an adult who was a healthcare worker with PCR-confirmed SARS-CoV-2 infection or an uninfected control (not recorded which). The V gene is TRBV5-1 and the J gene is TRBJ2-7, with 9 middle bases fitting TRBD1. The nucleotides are TGCGCCAGCAAGGGGACAGGGTGGACCTACGAGCAGTACTTC. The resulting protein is CASKGTGWTYEQYF.